This passage covers 13 T cell receptor beta chains from one sample sequenced in a study of cytomegalovirus exposure and HLA in healthy donors. Primers for the PCR totalled 60 Vbeta and 13 Jbeta. Here immunoSEQ multiplex PCR was the method, and the copy in TCRdb shows in-frame clones only, minus some. The profile shows under 200,000 clones, over 70% of them singletons. The sample comprised PBMCs. The receptors shown here come from a man aged 40-49 years in good health and CMV-seronegative.

The chain has TRBV21-1 and TRBJ2-5; TRBD2, the table's D call, was not compared with the DNA. TRBV21-1 counts as a pseudogene. This CDR3 has 12 amino acids. In nucleotides, the CDR3 is TGTGCCAGGGGGGGGAGGAGGGAGACCCAGTACTTC. It encodes CARGGRRETQYF.

CDR3 residues: CASSAQGARGYTF. In nucleotides, the CDR3 is TGTGCCAGTAGTGCTCAGGGGGCTCGCGGCTACACCTTC. The chain recombines TRBV19 with TRBJ1-2; 8 bases agree with TRBD1. Looked up from germline, CDR1 is LNHDA and CDR2 is SQIVND (reference sequence). The CDR3 is 13 residues long. J gave up 8 bases and V 5 bases, and 7 bases lay outside the gene matches.

The chain carries TRBV10-3 and TRBJ2-1, with D maybe TRBD1 (5 bases). The V end lost 3 bases, the J end lost 9 bases, and 9 bases lay between the germline ends. This CDR3 has 12 residues. Germline V CDR1 and CDR2: ENHRY, SYGVKD. The CDR3 sequence: CAISEVRAEQFF. CDR3 in DNA: TGTGCCATCAGTGAAGTCAGGGCTGAGCAGTTCTTC.

V gene TRBV30 combines with J gene TRBJ1-5; D gene ambiguous. V dropped 6 bases and J dropped 3 bases, with 12 bases sitting between them. The CDR3 loop spans 13 amino acids. Germline V CDR1 and CDR2: GTSNPN, SVGIG (reference sequence). The CDR3 nucleotides read TGTGCCTGTACGGTCTCCCTCAATCAGCCCCAGCATTTT. Translated, it gives CACTVSLNQPQHF.

The CDR3 loop reads CASSLEGQGGSTDTQYF. DNA of the CDR3: TGTGCCAGCAGCTTAGAGGGACAGGGCGGTAGCACAGATACGCAGTATTTT. The chain combines TRBV7-2 with TRBJ2-3; 9 nucleotides align to TRBD1. The trim removed 1 base at V and 0 bases at J, leaving 5 bases unmatched. The CDR3 sequence is 17 residues long. The V gene's germline CDR1 is SGHTA and CDR2 FQGNSA.

The chain has TRBV11-2 and TRBJ1-1; 8 bases fit TRBD1. CDR1 and CDR2 from the germline V gene are SGHAT and FQNNGV. The CDR3 has 15 amino acids. V was pared by 4 bases and J by 1 base, with 5 bases of the junction left unmatched. The CDR3 reads CASSYDRGRNTEAFF. The CDR3 region has the DNA TGTGCCAGCAGCTACGACAGGGGCAGGAACACTGAAGCTTTCTTT.

The chain joins TRBV6-6 to TRBJ2-1, with TRBD2 matching 12 bases. Trimming at V came to 10 bases and at J to 4 bases, leaving 11 bases not matched to a gene. CDR1 is MNHNY, CDR2 SVGAGI, per germline (reference sequence). The CDR3 extends over 16 amino acids. CDR3: CATDPSGTSGYNEQFF. CDR3 DNA: TGTGCCACCGACCCGTCCGGGACTAGCGGGTACAATGAGCAGTTCTTC.

The V call is TRBV5-4, the J call TRBJ1-1, with D perhaps TRBD1 (6 bases). Germline CDR1 reads SGHNT; CDR2 reads YYREEE (reference sequence). The ends were cut back, 4 bases at V and 2 bases at J, with 18 bases in the middle. There are 16 residues in the CDR3. This CDR3 reads CASSPSPGTLNTEAFF. Here the CDR3 DNA reads TGTGCCAGCAGCCCCTCGCCCGGGACACTTAACACTGAAGCTTTCTTT.

The gene calls are TRBV6-5 and TRBJ2-5; tentative D call: TRBD1 (6 bases). The CDR3 is 13 residues long. The ends were cut back, 5 bases at V and 7 bases at J, with 14 bases in the middle. Germline lookup yields CDR1 MNHEY and CDR2 SVGAGI. The CDR3 bases are TGTGCCAGCAGTGACCGAGCGACAGGGACCCAGTACTTC. Amino acid sequence: CASSDRATGTQYF.

Only a few counts were recorded for this clone. The chain combines TRBV9 with TRBJ1-4, with TRBD1 matching 9 bases. In germline, CDR1 is SGDLS, CDR2 YYNGEE. Trimming took 9 bases from V and 2 from J; bases not matched to a gene: 11. The CDR3 is made up of 16 amino acids. The CDR3: CATRRQGECTNEKLFF. CDR3 DNA sequence: TGTGCCACCCGACGACAGGGGGAATGCACTAATGAAAAACTGTTTTTT.

This clone was counted a few times. CDR3: CASSQVEGFRAFF. CDR3 nucleotide sequence: TGCGCCAGCAGCCAAGTAGAGGGTTTCAGGGCTTTCTTT. The chain couples TRBV4-3 to TRBJ1-1; D not resolved. From germline, CDR1 is LGHNA and CDR2 YSLEER. The CDR3 length is 13 residues. Trimming removed 1 base from V and 11 bases from J, with 14 bases in between.

The chain recombines TRBV2 with TRBJ1-1; 9 bases line up with TRBD1. CDR3 size: 13 residues. Per the germline V gene, CDR1 is SNHLY and CDR2 is FYNNEI. The V gene end was trimmed by 5 bases and the J gene end by 4 bases; junction bases not matched to a gene: 2. The CDR3 sequence: CASSRDRVTEAFF. The CDR3 nucleotides are TGTGCCAGCAGTAGGGACAGGGTCACTGAAGCTTTCTTT.

The V and J genes are TRBV9 and TRBJ1-1; 9 bases are a match to TRBD1. Germline loops: CDR1 SGDLS, CDR2 YYNGEE. The V segment lost 4 bases and the J segment 6 bases; nucleotides outside the gene matches: 7. The CDR3 length is 14 residues. The CDR3 loop reads CASSPGTGIAEAFF. The CDR3 DNA reads TGTGCCAGCAGCCCCGGGACAGGGATCGCTGAAGCTTTCTTT.